The clone carrying this T cell receptor beta chain was detected only a few times. This sample stems from a study of identical twins. A universal primer site was added by template switching, and unique molecular identifiers were carried by the cDNA. Each CDR3 protein is one row after TCRdb ran MiXCR on the 5' RACE reads. The sample holds some 1,600,000 distinct CDR3 sequences, roughly a third seen once. The clonotype originates from a newborn girl in good health. Sequencing was done on a sample of cord blood.

CDR3 sequence: CASSPGRGVEKLFF. CDR3 in DNA: TGTGCCAGCAGCCCGGGTCGAGGGGTTGAAAAACTGTTTTTT. The V and J genes are TRBV11-2 and TRBJ1-4; D perhaps matches TRBD1 (5 bases). Trimming left V 5 bases short and J 7 bases short, with 14 bases between. Germline CDR1 SGHAT, CDR2 FQNNGV. This CDR3 region has 14 residues.